The rows below give T cell receptor beta chains drawn from one sample of a study of T cells in Graves' hyperthyroidism and ophthalmopathy. In TCRdb, the multiplex PCR reads were re-called with MiXCR into one record per CDR3 protein. Of 490,000 or so distinct CDR3 sequences in the sample, nearly 20% were seen once. The source material was blood. All receptors come from a man aged 35-49 years with Graves' ophthalmopathy. CDR3s include the opening cysteine and the closing phenylalanine or tryptophan. The listing skips clone size in some rows; elsewhere it reads once, few, many or a size class.

clone_size	v_call	cdr3_aa
many	TRBV2	CASSELIYSTDTQYF
-	TRBV6-1	CASSEARGARGYTF
many	TRBV7-2	CASSIRLDTWRNTEAFF
few	TRBV5-1	CASSLANRARGEETQYF
many	TRBV6-1	CASSEDSRYYGYTF
few	TRBV5-1	CASSQGFGYTF
few	TRBV27	CASSETGLAGGTDTQYF
many	TRBV18	CASSQDRGTSEAFF
many	TRBV20-1	CSATGQGANNEQFF
many	TRBV7-8	CASSLNHGTGELFF
many	TRBV5-1	CASSLGGPASTDTQYF
many	TRBV20-1	CSATEMGRGLYEQYF
many	TRBV7-2	CASSLVPSGRWADTQYF
many	TRBV18	CASSPLLTGGLHEQYF
-	TRBV5-1	CASSPGAGGEETQYF
-	TRBV7-3	CARSLLGGGGEQFF
few	TRBV12-3/TRBV12-4	CASSVQLRGYTF
-	TRBV20-1	CSARAPGRNNQPQHF
-	TRBV3-1	CASSLRIRLRTEAFF
-	TRBV4-2	CASSQGASNARGGEQFF
-	TRBV6-1	CASSENRGLSPLHF
-	TRBV7-8	CASSLRPATEELFF
-	TRBV2	CASSGGKSVWEQFF
many	TRBV30	CAWQQGQGRTEAFF
-	TRBV20-1	CSADAPSGRTDTQYF
many	TRBV11-2	CASSPGLYPYEQYF
many	TRBV6-1	CASSSNYGTLNTEAFF
-	TRBV28	CASSLPGGGYTF
few	TRBV29-1	CSARRGPGGELFF
-	TRBV6-1	CASSRASLNTGELFF
-	TRBV4-1	CASSQESFVFAGGKETQYF
-	TRBV6-2/TRBV6-3	CASSSPGLGGRNIQYF
few	TRBV12-3/TRBV12-4	CASSFYGGSLDTQYF
few	TRBV30	CAWSLPNSYQNEKLFF
many	TRBV12-3/TRBV12-4	CASSLHTSGGEQYF
many	TRBV3-1	CASSLQPNQPQHF
few	TRBV12-3/TRBV12-4	CASRIGLAGVDEQFF
few	TRBV12-3/TRBV12-4	CASSLGGEANEQFF
-	TRBV29-1	CSVEPTSGSQETQYF
many	TRBV6-2/TRBV6-3	CASRTQLGPRAEAFF
few	TRBV7-6	CASSSTPGFQETQYF
-	TRBV6-5	CASSYATSGMHNEQFF
few	TRBV10-3	CASGTSGRAADTQYF
many	TRBV28	CASSFPSGIDSPLHF
-	TRBV5-1	CASSLASQQETQYF
few	TRBV12-3/TRBV12-4	CASSLASGGTGANVLTF
few	TRBV5-1	CASSQSPTDTGELFF
once	TRBV5-6	CASTGKTANSGNTIYF
many	TRBV6-2/TRBV6-3	CASTIPASGRSPRTDTQYF
-	TRBV18	CASSPKAQPLEAFF
few	TRBV11-2	CASSLVWGVRGGTGELFF
many	TRBV12-3/TRBV12-4	CASSPTGSNTEAFF
many	TRBV7-2	CASSFSGGNTEAFF
few	TRBV30	CAWSAGGMQETQYF
many	TRBV28	CASSSKGLDYGYTF
many	TRBV11-3	CASSRTGGTEAFF